The 17 T cell receptor beta chains below all came from one sample that was sequenced in a study of blood T cell repertoires in COVID-19. TCRdb's copy holds only in-frame clones and misses some; the assay was immunoSEQ multiplex PCR. The sample records about 18,000 clones, approximately 91% being singletons. The material sequenced was peripheral blood. These receptors all stem from a human donor in a cohort sampled during active COVID-19.

Here the CDR3 DNA reads TGTGCCAGCAGCCAATCTCTGGGGACAGGGAGAAACGAGCAGTACTTC. The encoded protein is CASSQSLGTGRNEQYF. This rearrangement joins TRBV4-2 to TRBJ2-7, with 9 nucleotides matching TRBD1. Germline loops: CDR1 LGHNA, CDR2 YNFKEQ. The CDR3 contains 16 residues. Trimming took 2 bases from V and 5 from J; bases not matched to a gene: 10.

The V gene is TRBV27, the J gene TRBJ1-6, with D maybe TRBD1 (6 bases). V lost 2 bases, J lost 7 bases, and 18 bases lay in between. This CDR3 is 17 amino acids long. CDR1 and CDR2 from the germline V gene are MNHEY and SMNVEV (reference sequence). DNA for the CDR3: TGTGCCAGCAGTTTACAGCCGGGGGGCGCAGGGAATTCACCCCTCCACTTT. Translating it yields CASSLQPGGAGNSPLHF.

V is TRBV6-2 or TRBV6-3 and J is TRBJ1-2, with a tentative D call TRBD1 (5 bases). Trimming shortened V by 2 bases and J by 0 bases, and 13 bases separated the two germline ends. The CDR3 runs 16 residues. From germline, CDR1 is MNHEY and CDR2 SVGEGT. CDR3 sequence: CASSYPMTEANYGYTF. The CDR3 bases are TGTGCCAGCAGTTACCCAATGACAGAAGCTAACTATGGCTACACCTTC.

The V and J genes are TRBV4-1 and TRBJ2-7; 12 bases are a match to TRBD2. The CDR3 consists of 16 residues. The V segment lost 1 base and the J segment 3 bases; nucleotides outside the gene matches: 4. Germline V CDR1 and CDR2: MGHRA, YSYEKL. The CDR3: CASSQVPSGGGYEQYF. In nucleotides, the CDR3 is TGCGCCAGCAGCCAAGTCCCTAGCGGGGGGGGCTACGAGCAGTACTTC.

The chain has TRBV6-5 and TRBJ1-4, with D perhaps TRBD1 (6 bases). V was cut by 0 bases and J by 6 bases, with 11 bases left in between. This CDR3 is built from 15 residues. Germline CDR1 is MNHEY and CDR2 is SVGAGI. The CDR3 reads CASSYSFGTHEKLFF. Written as DNA, the CDR3 is TGTGCCAGCAGTTACTCCTTCGGGACACATGAAAAACTGTTTTTT.

J is TRBJ2-7 and V is TRBV5-1; weak D call: TRBD2 (5 bases). Trimming cost V 0 bases and J 2 bases, with 6 bases left between them. Germline CDR1 is SGHRS and CDR2 is YFSETQ. This CDR3 comprises 13 residues. CDR3 residues: CASSLAGTYEQYF. The DNA of the CDR3 is TGCGCCAGCAGCTTGGCCGGGACCTACGAGCAGTACTTC.

The chain joins TRBV20-1 to TRBJ1-1; D uncertain. The germline CDR1 and CDR2 sequences are DFQATT and SNEGSKA (reference sequence). This CDR3 is 14 amino acids long. Trimming left V 3 bases short and J 0 bases short, with 11 bases between. This chain's CDR3 is CSASPSPVNTEAFF. The CDR3 DNA is TGCAGTGCTAGTCCTAGTCCAGTGAACACTGAAGCTTTCTTT.

This clone was observed once. The chain uses TRBV6-5 and TRBJ2-5; D not resolved. Germline V gene data show CDR1 as MNHEY and CDR2 as SVGAGI. The CDR3 loop spans 14 amino acids. V lost 6 bases to trimming and J lost 5 bases, with 16 bases between them. Here the CDR3 reads CASSLATLRETQYF. As DNA, the CDR3 is TGTGCCAGCAGCCTCGCCACCCTACGGGAGACCCAGTACTTC.

This clone was seen only once. V is TRBV9 and J is TRBJ2-2; D not resolved. V was clipped by 3 bases and J by 1 base, with 10 bases between them. The CDR3 extends over 15 amino acids. The germline gives CDR1 SGDLS, CDR2 YYNGEE. This chain's CDR3 is CASSESLLNTGELFF. The CDR3 coding sequence is TGTGCCAGCAGCGAAAGCCTCTTGAACACCGGGGAGCTGTTTTTT.

This chain links TRBV6-1 with TRBJ2-7; 8 nucleotides match TRBD2. In germline, CDR1 is MNHNS, CDR2 SASEGT. This CDR3 is 14 amino acids long. Trimming cost V 0 bases and J 7 bases; bases outside gene matches: 5. CDR3 region: CASSEAGLAWEQYF. The CDR3 DNA is TGTGCCAGCAGTGAAGCCGGACTAGCTTGGGAGCAGTACTTC.

The CDR3 region has the DNA TGTGCCATCAGTCCAACTAGGATGTCGGCTGAAGCTTTCTTT. Its protein product is CAISPTRMSAEAFF. The rearrangement links TRBV10-3 to TRBJ1-1; D uncertain. Per the germline V gene, CDR1 is ENHRY and CDR2 is SYGVKD. Trimming removed 5 bases from V and 6 bases from J, with 16 bases in between. This CDR3 is built from 14 residues.

This chain joins TRBV3-1 (or the pseudogene TRBV3-2) and TRBJ1-6; 7 positions match TRBD1. Germline V CDR1 and CDR2: LGHDT, YNNKEL (reference sequence). Trimming removed 6 bases from V and 4 bases from J; junction bases left unmatched: 3. The CDR3 consists of 14 residues. The CDR3 region has the DNA TGTGCCAGCAGAGAACAGGGGTATAATTCACCCCTCCACTTT. Its translation: CASREQGYNSPLHF.

J is TRBJ2-3 and V is TRBV6-5; TRBD1 aligns across 8 bases. This CDR3 is built from 15 residues. Germline V CDR1 and CDR2: MNHEY, SVGAGI. V was pared by 6 bases and J by 1 base, with 6 bases of the junction left unmatched. CDR3 loop: CASSRTGRGTDTQYF. CDR3 DNA: TGTGCCAGCAGCAGGACAGGGCGAGGCACAGATACGCAGTATTTT.

V usage is TRBV9 and J usage is TRBJ2-2; a possible D gene is TRBD2 (5 bases). V gave up 7 bases and J gave up 1 base, with 8 bases separating them. This CDR3 is 13 amino acids long. Germline values: CDR1 SGDLS, CDR2 YYNGEE. CDR3: CASHRGNTGELFF. The CDR3 bases are TGTGCCAGCCACCGGGGGAACACCGGGGAGCTGTTTTTT.

J is TRBJ2-3 and V is TRBV12-5; 7 nucleotides align to TRBD1. V was pared by 4 bases and J by 2 bases, with 9 bases of the junction left unmatched. The CDR3 runs to 16 residues. The germline gives CDR1 LGHNT, CDR2 FRNRAP. For the CDR3, the DNA is TGTGCTAGTGGTTCGGAACGGACAGGAGCCACAGATACGCAGTATTTT. Encoded protein: CASGSERTGATDTQYF. Looking up the rest from reference TRBV12-5 and TRBJ2-3 gives the full variable domain: DARVTQTPRHKVTEMGQEVTMRCQPILGHNTVFWYRQTMMQGLELLAYFRNRAPLDDSGMPKDRFSAEMPDATLATLKIQPSEPRDSAVYFCASGSERTGATDTQYFGPGTRLTVL.

The J gene is TRBJ1-4, the V gene TRBV6-5; 8 bases agree with TRBD1. The CDR3 contains 15 residues. From germline, CDR1 is MNHEY and CDR2 SVGAGI. With V trimmed by 5 bases and J by 3 bases, 5 bases remained unmatched. The CDR3 spells CASSPQGASNEKLFF. The CDR3 coding sequence is TGTGCCAGCAGTCCGCAGGGGGCTTCTAATGAAAAACTGTTTTTT.

The chain employs TRBV6-2 or TRBV6-3 and TRBJ2-5; TRBD2 matches 8 bases. Trimming at V came to 5 bases and at J to 1 base, leaving 9 bases not matched to a gene. There are 16 residues in the CDR3. Germline values: CDR1 MNHEY, CDR2 SVGEGT. For the CDR3, the DNA is TGTGCCAGCAGTATTCCGGGACTAGGAATCCAAGAGACCCAGTACTTC. It yields the protein CASSIPGLGIQETQYF.